These T cell receptor beta chains were read from a single sample in a study of blood T cell repertoires in COVID-19. The protocol was immunoSEQ multiplex PCR, while the TCRdb copy is restricted to in-frame clones and leaves out a portion. Here the sample spans 70,000 or so clones, 76% being singletons. Sequenced: peripheral blood. Receptors were obtained from a man aged 55-75 years with COVID-19, enrolled during active disease. The CDR3 runs from the conserved cysteine through the conserved F or W. A D gene is named only where the DNA matches it firmly. Expanded clones get a size class; other rows say once, few or many, or leave the size out.

j_call d_call clone_size v_call cdr3_nt cdr3_aa
TRBJ2-4 - - TRBV2 TGTGCCAGCAGTGAATGGGGGGTAAGGGACATTCAGTACTTC CASSEWGVRDIQYF
TRBJ2-7 TRBD1 - TRBV2 TGTGCCAGCAGTGGGGGACAGGATGCCTCCGAGCAGTACTTC CASSGGQDASEQYF
TRBJ2-5 TRBD1 - TRBV7-7 TGTGCCAGCAGCGAGGACAGGCAAGAGACCCAGTACTTC CASSEDRQETQYF
TRBJ2-3 TRBD2 - TRBV7-3 TGTGCCAGCAGCTTCAGCGGGAGAGGTGATACGCAGTATTTT CASSFSGRGDTQYF
TRBJ2-1 - - TRBV24-1 TGTGCCACCAGTGACACCCGGGACACTGGGAGGGGGGATCTGTTCTTC CATSDTRDTGRGDLFF
TRBJ1-4 - - TRBV19 TGTGCCAGTAGGCCTTTCGAGGAGCCTAATGAAAAACTGTTTTTT CASRPFEEPNEKLFF
TRBJ1-1 TRBD1 - TRBV14 TGTGCCAGCAGCCAAGATCCCAGGGGGCACGGGGCGAACACTGAAGCTTTCTTT CASSQDPRGHGANTEAFF
TRBJ2-1 TRBD2 once TRBV9 TGTGCCAGCAGCGTAGCTGGGGGGCTAGCGGGAGCGGGTGAGCAGTTCTTC CASSVAGGLAGAGEQFF
TRBJ2-3 TRBD2 - TRBV9 TGTGCCAGCAGCTCCCTAGCGGGGGGCACAGATACGCAGTATTTT CASSSLAGGTDTQYF
TRBJ1-5 TRBD1 - TRBV3-1/TRBV3-2 TGTGCCAGCAGTTCGACAGGGGGCAATCAGCCCCAGCATTTT CASSSTGGNQPQHF
TRBJ2-1 TRBD2 - TRBV30 TGTGCCTGGAGTTTACTAGCGGGCTTTTACAATGAGCAGTTCTTC CAWSLLAGFYNEQFF
TRBJ1-6 TRBD1 - TRBV3-1/TRBV3-2 TGTGCCAGCAGCCCATATGGGACAGGGTTGCCAGGTTCACCCCTCCACTTT CASSPYGTGLPGSPLHF
TRBJ2-3 - - TRBV5-1 TGCGCCAGCTGCCGGATTGGCGCGGAGGTCACAGATACGCAGTATTTT CASCRIGAEVTDTQYF
TRBJ1-5 TRBD1 - TRBV4-1 TGCGCCAGCAGCCAAGGCGTCCTCGGAAGGGGGCGGGGTCAGCCCCAGCATTTT CASSQGVLGRGRGQPQHF
TRBJ2-7 - once TRBV7-9 TGTGCCAGCAGCCCCCTTGGACCACTAGTGAAGTCGGAGCAGTACTTC CASSPLGPLVKSEQYF
TRBJ2-3 - - TRBV5-4 TGTGCCAGCAGCCTTGTGACTCGAGCAGATACGCAGTATTTT CASSLVTRADTQYF
TRBJ2-7 - - TRBV7-9 TGTGCCAGCAGCTTGTACAGTTCATTGTGGGACGAGCAGTACTTC CASSLYSSLWDEQYF
TRBJ2-4 - once TRBV29-1 TGCAGCGTTGGGGAGCGAGCCAAAAACATTCAGTACTTC CSVGERAKNIQYF
TRBJ1-5 - - TRBV28 TGTGCCAGCAGTTTATCTGCAGAAAATCAGCCCCAGCATTTT CASSLSAENQPQHF
TRBJ1-1 - few TRBV12-2 TGTGCAAGTCGCTTAGCGGGCCCACTTCGGGATCACACTGAAGCTTTCTTT CASRLAGPLRDHTEAFF
TRBJ1-1 - - TRBV24-1 TGTGCCACCAGTGACTCCAGGGGATCGACTGAAGCTTTCTTT CATSDSRGSTEAFF
TRBJ1-5 - - TRBV27 TGTGCCAGCAGCCCCCGTACTGGGGGGATTGGTAATCAGCCCCAGCATTTT CASSPRTGGIGNQPQHF
TRBJ1-3 - - TRBV5-4 TGTGCCAGCAGCTTAGGGGGGGCGGGCTCTGGAAACACCATATATTTT CASSLGGAGSGNTIYF
TRBJ2-3 - once TRBV5-4 TGTGCCAGCAGCCCAAAACAGGGCCCAGATACGCAGTATTTT CASSPKQGPDTQYF
TRBJ1-2 - - TRBV5-5 TGTGCCAGCAGCTTTGCGGACAGAGGTGGCTACACCTTC CASSFADRGGYTF
TRBJ1-4 - - TRBV11-2 TGTGCCAGCAGCTTACACCCCCGCGCGAGCGGGGAAAAACTGTTTTTT CASSLHPRASGEKLFF
TRBJ1-2 TRBD1 - TRBV10-3 TGTGCCATCAGTGGGGGGCAGGGGGCTGATGGCTACACCTTC CAISGGQGADGYTF
TRBJ2-7 TRBD2 few TRBV4-1 TGCGCCAGCAGCCAGCTAGCGGGGGCCATCTACGAGCAGTACTTC CASSQLAGAIYEQYF
TRBJ2-5 - - TRBV19 TGTGCCAGTACAGTAACGAGGTTCTGCGAAGAGACCCAGTACTTC CASTVTRFCEETQYF
TRBJ1-1 - - TRBV28 TGTGCCAGCAGTTCCAATGAGGTGGGAGTTGGCACTGAAGCTTTCTTT CASSSNEVGVGTEAFF
TRBJ1-6 TRBD1 - TRBV24-1 TGTGCCACCCAGGACAGGAACTATAATTCACCCCTCCACTTT CATQDRNYNSPLHF
TRBJ2-2 - - TRBV15 TGTGCCACCAGCAGAGTCCTGGAAGGGGGGGACACCGGGGAGCTGTTTTTT CATSRVLEGGDTGELFF
TRBJ1-2 TRBD1 - TRBV9 TGTGCCAGCAGCCCCCGGGGACAGGGCTACTATGGCTACACCTTC CASSPRGQGYYGYTF
TRBJ2-2 - - TRBV6-5 TGTGCCAGCAGTTACGGAGGGCCCGGGGAGCTGTTTTTT CASSYGGPGELFF
TRBJ1-4 - few TRBV5-1 TGCGCCAGCAGCGGAGGACGGAGAGGTAATGAAAAACTGTTTTTT CASSGGRRGNEKLFF